These T cell receptor beta chains were read from a single sample in a study of shared clonotypes between healthy human individuals. The assay was immunoSEQ multiplex PCR, and TCRdb's table has in-frame clones only and misses some. The sample contains more than 2,000,000 clones, around nine tenths of which appear only once. Sequencing was performed on naive CD4+ T cells sorted from blood. The receptors shown here come from a young man in good health. The CDR3 runs from the conserved cysteine through the conserved F or W. The D gene is left open where the match is weak. The size of a clone is reported for some rows only, either as once, few or many, or as a class for expanded clones.

size	D	V	J	CDR3	DNA
-	-	TRBV28	TRBJ2-7	CASSRGDRSSYEQYF	TGTGCCAGCAGTCGGGGAGACAGGAGCTCCTACGAGCAGTACTTC
-	-	TRBV2	TRBJ2-3	CASGGAVTDTQYF	TGTGCCAGCGGTGGGGCGGTCACAGATACGCAGTATTTT
once	-	TRBV6-6	TRBJ2-3	CASSAGQFLDTQYF	TGTGCCAGCAGTGCGGGACAGTTTTTAGATACGCAGTATTTT
-	-	TRBV6-4	TRBJ2-2	CASRGRPNTGELFF	TGTGCCAGCAGAGGACGACCCAACACCGGGGAGCTGTTTTTT
once	TRBD2	TRBV19	TRBJ2-3	CASSAYAGASTDTQYF	TGTGCCAGTAGTGCGTATGCGGGAGCTAGCACAGATACGCAGTATTTT
-	-	TRBV19	TRBJ1-5	CASSPVGNQPQHF	TGTGCCAGCAGCCCCGTGGGCAATCAGCCCCAGCATTTT
-	-	TRBV27	TRBJ1-2	CASSFQFSGYTF	TGTGCCAGCAGTTTCCAATTTTCGGGCTACACCTTC
-	-	TRBV6-1	TRBJ1-1	CASSGLTGNTEAFF	TGTGCCAGCAGTGGACTGACAGGGAACACTGAAGCTTTCTTT
-	-	TRBV4-1	TRBJ1-2	CASSPIYRQTGYTF	TGCGCCAGCAGCCCAATCTACCGGCAGACGGGCTACACCTTC
-	-	TRBV6-5	TRBJ2-3	CASRSTDTQYF	TGTGCCAGTCGAAGCACAGATACGCAGTATTTT
-	TRBD1	TRBV7-2	TRBJ1-1	CASSFSGGFNTEAFF	TGTGCCAGCAGCTTTTCAGGGGGCTTCAACACTGAAGCTTTCTTT
-	TRBD1	TRBV11-2	TRBJ2-5	CASSQQYPGQGYQETQYF	TGTGCCAGCAGCCAACAGTACCCGGGACAGGGGTACCAAGAGACCCAGTACTTC
once	TRBD1	TRBV5-1	TRBJ1-4	CASSFTGGDEKLFF	TGCGCCAGCAGCTTTACAGGGGGGGATGAAAAACTGTTTTTT
-	TRBD1	TRBV23-1	TRBJ2-2	CASRIPGQGPPGELFF	TGCGCCAGCAGAATACCGGGACAGGGCCCGCCCGGGGAGCTGTTTTTT
-	-	TRBV11-3	TRBJ2-5	CASSLSLVETQYF	TGTGCCAGCAGCTTAAGCCTAGTGGAGACCCAGTACTTC
-	TRBD1	TRBV28	TRBJ2-7	CASSLLGQASYEQYF	TGTGCCAGCAGTTTACTGGGACAGGCCTCCTACGAGCAGTACTTC
-	TRBD1	TRBV7-9	TRBJ2-3	CASSEDRLADTQYF	TGTGCCAGCAGCGAGGACAGGCTGGCAGATACGCAGTATTTT
-	TRBD1	TRBV11-2	TRBJ1-3	CASSPTGRLAGNTIYF	TGTGCCAGCAGCCCGACAGGGAGGCTAGCTGGAAACACCATATATTTT
-	-	TRBV5-6	TRBJ2-5	CASSPLGGYDQETQYF	TGTGCCAGCAGCCCCTTGGGGGGCTACGACCAAGAGACCCAGTACTTC
-	-	TRBV7-2	TRBJ1-3	CASSNRDPSSGNTIYF	TGTGCCAGCAGCAACCGGGACCCTAGCTCTGGAAACACCATATATTTT